This entry lists 28 T cell receptor beta chains sequenced from one sample in a study of blood T cells in healthy people across ages. Using a J-beta primer mix together with a sample-barcoded 5' primer, a second PCR was run for about 7 to 12 cycles. TCRdb processed the 5' RACE reads anew with MiXCR; each CDR3 protein has one entry. The repertoire holds 800,000 or so distinct CDR3 sequences, with less than 60% as singletons. Sample: blood. These receptors all stem from a man aged 80 or over in good health.

This clonotype was detected a few times. The chain is built from TRBV12-3 or TRBV12-4 and TRBJ1-1; 7 bases line up with TRBD1. The CDR3 is 14 amino acids. The V segment lost 5 bases and the J segment 1 base; nucleotides outside the gene matches: 4. The CDR3 nucleotides are TGTGCCAGCAGTGCCCGACAGGGGAACACTGAAGCTTTCTTT. Translation gives CASSARQGNTEAFF.

The V gene is TRBV24-1, the J gene TRBJ2-3, with D perhaps matching TRBD1 or TRBD2 (5 bases each). This CDR3 has 18 amino acids. The V and J ends lost 4 bases and 0 bases respectively, with 19 bases between them. In germline, CDR1 is KGHDR, CDR2 SFDVKD. The CDR3 DNA reads as TGTGCCACCAGTGAAACTCCGGGACGGCTCTTTAGCACAGATACGCAGTATTTT. Its protein is CATSETPGRLFSTDTQYF.

This clonotype has more than one count but fewer than ten. The gene calls are TRBV14 and TRBJ1-2; D call uncertain. Trimming left V 2 bases short and J 3 bases short, with 7 bases between. The CDR3 is 13 amino acids. CDR1 and CDR2 (germline): SGHDN, FVKESK. CDR3 DNA: TGTGCCAGCAGCCAACAACGGGACTATGGCTACACCTTC. It specifies CASSQQRDYGYTF.

Ten or more counts support this clonotype. This chain links TRBV20-1 with TRBJ2-3; 10 bases match TRBD2. Unmatched junction bases numbered 3, after V lost 5 bases and J lost 4 bases. Germline CDR1 DFQATT, CDR2 SNEGSKA (reference sequence). The CDR3 extends over 13 amino acids. The CDR3 here is CSASLAGSDTQYF. The CDR3 nucleotides read TGCAGTGCTTCACTAGCGGGGTCAGATACGCAGTATTTT.

The chain carries TRBV18 and TRBJ1-2; a possible D gene is TRBD1 (5 bases). CDR1 is KGHSH and CDR2 is LQKENI in the germline V gene. The V end lost 0 bases, the J end lost 5 bases, and 13 bases lay between the germline ends. CDR3 length: 15 residues. CDR3 in amino acids: CASSPPTGTSYGYTF. CDR3 DNA sequence: TGTGCCAGCTCACCACCCACAGGAACCTCATATGGCTACACCTTC. Using reference TRBV18 and TRBJ1-2 for the parts outside the CDR3, the full variable domain is NAGVMQNPRHLVRRRGQEARLRCSPMKGHSHVYWYRQLPEEGLKFMVYLQKENIIDESGMPKERFSAEFPKEGPSILRIQQVVRGDSAAYFCASSPPTGTSYGYTFGSGTRLTVV.

The sample holds many counts of this clonotype. The gene calls are TRBV7-2 and TRBJ2-1; 11 positions agree with TRBD2. V lost 5 bases to trimming and J lost 6 bases; unmatched junction nucleotides: 6. In germline, CDR1 is SGHTA, CDR2 FQGNSA. The CDR3 covers 15 residues. The CDR3 sequence: CASSLRGTSGNEQFF. In nucleotides, the CDR3 is TGTGCCAGCAGCCTAAGGGGGACTAGCGGCAATGAGCAGTTCTTC. The full variable domain, its missing parts supplied by reference TRBV7-2 and TRBJ2-1, is GAGVSQSPSNKVTEKGKDVELRCDPISGHTALYWYRQSLGQGLEFLIYFQGNSAPDKSGLPSDRFSAERTGGSVSTLTIQRTQQEDSAVYLCASSLRGTSGNEQFFGPGTRLTVL.

The gene calls are TRBV7-9 and TRBJ2-2; no definite D call. With 1 base removed from V and 6 bases from J, the gap between germline ends came to 9 bases. The CDR3 is made up of 14 amino acids. Germline V gene lookup returns CDR1 SEHNR and CDR2 FQNEAQ (reference sequence). The CDR3 nucleotides are TGTGCCAGCAGCTTAGGCTATTCCGCCGGGGAGCTGTTTTTT. Its translation is CASSLGYSAGELFF.

The rearrangement links TRBV7-2 to TRBJ1-2; 7 positions agree with TRBD1. The CDR3 is 14 residues long. Germline assignment: CDR1 SGHTA and CDR2 FQGNSA. Trimming took 4 bases from V and 8 from J; bases not matched to a gene: 10. The CDR3 region is CASSSPGTVLGYTF. The CDR3 DNA reads as TGTGCCAGCAGCTCGCCGGGGACAGTCCTGGGCTACACCTTC. Full variable domain (outside the CDR3, taken from reference TRBV7-2 and TRBJ1-2): GAGVSQSPSNKVTEKGKDVELRCDPISGHTALYWYRQSLGQGLEFLIYFQGNSAPDKSGLPSDRFSAERTGGSVSTLTIQRTQQEDSAVYLCASSSPGTVLGYTFGSGTRLTVV.

V is TRBV12-3 or TRBV12-4 and J is TRBJ2-5; D is ambiguous. V was pared by 5 bases and J by 3 bases, with 10 bases between. The CDR3 consists of 13 residues. The CDR3: CASSVSPEETQYF. The CDR3 DNA reads TGTGCCAGCAGTGTTAGTCCGGAAGAGACCCAGTACTTC.

The CDR3 bases are TGTGCCAGCCCCGAGCCAAGGGTTCACGAGACCCAGTACTTC. Translated, it gives CASPEPRVHETQYF. V and J are TRBV6-5 and TRBJ2-5, with D unresolved. Germline V gene sequence: CDR1 MNHEY, CDR2 SVGAGI. This CDR3 contains 14 residues. V lost 8 bases and J 5 bases, leaving 18 bases between the germline ends.

The rearrangement joins TRBV7-2 to TRBJ1-5; 7 bases map to TRBD1. The CDR3 has 15 amino acids. V shed 8 bases, J shed 3 bases, and the junction held 10 bases outside the gene matches. Germline V gives CDR1 SGHTA, CDR2 FQGNSA. CDR3 in DNA: TGTGCCAGCGGGTTGGACAGGTTCCCCAATCAGCCCCAGCATTTT. As protein: CASGLDRFPNQPQHF.

This clonotype was observed a handful of times. V is TRBV12-3 or TRBV12-4 and J is TRBJ2-7; 7 bases line up with TRBD2. Trimming at V came to 0 bases and at J to 3 bases, leaving 5 bases not matched to a gene. This CDR3 spans 15 amino acids. The CDR3 here is CASSLAPAGSYEQYF. The CDR3 DNA sequence: TGTGCCAGCAGTTTAGCACCAGCGGGGAGCTACGAGCAGTACTTC.

This clonotype was observed at least ten times. The chain carries TRBV28 and TRBJ2-5; TRBD1 matches 10 bases. The CDR3 spans 16 residues. The V and J ends lost 5 bases and 5 bases, in that order; junction bases with no gene match: 11. Germline CDR1 is MDHEN and CDR2 is SYDVKM. The CDR3, as DNA: TGTGCCAGCAGTCCCTCCGGGACAGGGGTTATGGAGACCCAGTACTTC. Its translation is CASSPSGTGVMETQYF.

The rearrangement joins TRBV28 to TRBJ2-1, with 8 bases matching TRBD1. The ends lost 3 bases at V and 11 bases at J; junction bases unmatched: 12. CDR1 is MDHEN, CDR2 SYDVKM, per germline. This CDR3 is 15 amino acids long. This chain's CDR3 is CASSFGQGRVVQQFF. The CDR3 DNA is TGTGCCAGCAGTTTCGGACAGGGACGGGTTGTCCAGCAGTTCTTC.

The sample holds a few counts of this clonotype. The chain recombines TRBV7-6 with TRBJ2-7; D is uncertain. This CDR3 spans 15 amino acids. Germline V gene data show CDR1 as SGHVS and CDR2 as FNYEAQ. V was cut by 2 bases and J by 3 bases, with 14 bases left in between. The CDR3 protein is CASSLNLRAHYEQYF. The DNA of the CDR3 is TGTGCCAGCAGCTTAAATCTTCGGGCCCACTACGAGCAGTACTTC.

This clonotype showed up many times. This chain uses TRBV5-1 with TRBJ2-5, with 9 bases fitting TRBD1. Trimming cost V 3 bases and J 5 bases; bases outside gene matches: 8. The CDR3 is 15 residues long. The germline V gene has CDR1 SGHRS and CDR2 YFSETQ. The CDR3 region has the DNA TGCGCCAGCAGCTCCCGGGACAGGGTGATGGAGACCCAGTACTTC. This codes for CASSSRDRVMETQYF.

The rearrangement uses TRBV9 and TRBJ2-3; D is tentatively TRBD1 or TRBD2 (5 bases each). Trimming pared 0 bases from V and 2 bases from J, leaving 10 bases between. There are 15 residues in the CDR3. The V gene's germline CDR1 is SGDLS and CDR2 YYNGEE. The CDR3 here is CASSVVGGPTDTQYF. DNA of the CDR3: TGTGCCAGCAGCGTAGTTGGGGGTCCCACAGATACGCAGTATTTT.

This sequence joins TRBV10-2 and TRBJ1-1; no clear D. The CDR3 length is 18 residues. Per germline, CDR1 WSHSY and CDR2 SAAADI. The V end lost 0 bases, the J end lost 1 base, and 18 bases lay between the germline ends. The CDR3 nucleotides read TGCGCCAGCAGTGAGTCTCGGGCGGTAGTCTTTAGGAACACTGAAGCTTTCTTT. It is translated as CASSESRAVVFRNTEAFF.

This rearrangement joins TRBV28 to TRBJ2-1, with TRBD2 identical over 16 bases. The germline V gene encodes CDR1 MDHEN and CDR2 SYDVKM. Trimming cost V 5 bases and J 0 bases; bases outside gene matches: 4. The CDR3 covers 18 residues. This chain's CDR3 is CASSQGLAGGPSYNEQFF. In DNA form, the CDR3 reads TGTGCCAGCAGTCAGGGACTAGCGGGAGGGCCCTCCTACAATGAGCAGTTCTTC.

The CDR3 nucleotides read TGTGCCAGCAGCTGGGGACGAAACAATGAGCAGTTCTTC. It encodes CASSWGRNNEQFF. V is TRBV7-2 and J is TRBJ2-1; D possibly uses TRBD1 or TRBD2 (5 bases each). CDR3 length: 13 amino acids. Germline lookup yields CDR1 SGHTA and CDR2 FQGNSA. V dropped 4 bases and J dropped 5 bases, with 9 bases sitting between them.

The rearrangement joins TRBV9 to TRBJ1-2; D is possibly TRBD1 (5 bases). V lost 3 bases and J lost 4, with 16 bases in between. The CDR3 runs 15 residues. Germline CDR1 SGDLS, CDR2 YYNGEE. The CDR3 nucleotides read TGTGCCAGCAGCGCGATTCAGGGTCCCCTCTATGGCTACACCTTC. It translates to CASSAIQGPLYGYTF.

There are a few counts of this clonotype. The chain recombines TRBV12-3 or TRBV12-4 with TRBJ2-2; TRBD1 matches 9 bases. V gave up 5 bases and J gave up 3 bases; unmatched junction bases: 4. The CDR3 has 15 residues. CDR3 loop: CASSVGQGDTGELFF. The CDR3 nucleotides read TGTGCCAGCAGTGTGGGACAGGGAGACACCGGGGAGCTGTTTTTT.

The chain joins TRBV7-3 to TRBJ2-7; TRBD2 matches at 10 bases. V shed 4 bases and J 7 bases; nucleotides not matched to a gene: 10. The CDR3 runs to 15 residues. The germline V gene encodes CDR1 SGHTA and CDR2 FQGTGA. CDR3 nucleotide sequence: TGTGCCAGCAGCTCATTAGCGGGAGGTCTGAATGAGCAGTACTTC. Translation gives CASSSLAGGLNEQYF.

Only a few counts were recorded for this clonotype. Written as DNA, the CDR3 is TGCAGTGCTAGAGGGGACATCTTTCCTAACGAGCAGTACTTC. This codes for CSARGDIFPNEQYF. The chain is built from TRBV20-1 and TRBJ2-7; TRBD1 might be the D (6 bases). The CDR3 runs 14 residues. Germline V gives CDR1 DFQATT, CDR2 SNEGSKA (reference sequence). V was shortened by 1 base and J by 5 bases, with 15 bases between the two germline ends.

This rearrangement joins TRBV4-1 to TRBJ2-5, with D perhaps given as TRBD1 or TRBD2 (5 bases each). The CDR3 covers 15 residues. CDR1 and CDR2 from the germline V gene are MGHRA and YSYEKL. The V end lost 3 bases, the J end lost 2 bases, and 13 bases lay between the germline ends. In DNA form, the CDR3 reads TGCGCCAGCAGCCAGCCTGGGGACGTTCAAGAGACCCAGTACTTC. Its translation: CASSQPGDVQETQYF.

In this sample, this clonotype turned up a few times. This sequence joins TRBV29-1 and TRBJ2-1, with TRBD2 identical over 7 bases. V lost 4 bases and J lost 4; bases outside the gene matches: 7. Germline CDR1 and CDR2: SQVTM and ANQGSEA. This CDR3 has 14 amino acids. The CDR3 reads CSVVPREQYNEQFF. CDR3 DNA sequence: TGCAGCGTTGTTCCGCGGGAGCAGTACAATGAGCAGTTCTTC.

The rearrangement uses TRBV6-1 and TRBJ2-6, with D perhaps assigned TRBD1 or TRBD2 (6 bases each). Trimming took 5 bases from V and 4 from J, leaving 18 bases between them. Germline values: CDR1 MNHNS, CDR2 SASEGT. The CDR3 contains 17 residues. The CDR3 DNA sequence: TGTGCCAGCAGTCTTGGGTGGGGGGCTGCCGGGGCCAACGTCCTGACTTTC. It codes for CASSLGWGAAGANVLTF.

The V call is TRBV4-2, the J call TRBJ2-5; weak D call: TRBD2 (6 bases). The CDR3 contains 16 residues. CDR1 is LGHNA, CDR2 YNFKEQ, per germline. V dropped 5 bases and J dropped 3 bases, with 19 bases sitting between them. CDR3 DNA sequence: TGTGCCAGCAGCTACTCTCCGGGAGAGGTCGAAGAGACCCAGTACTTC. Protein: CASSYSPGEVEETQYF.